These T cell receptor beta chains were read from a single sample in a study of shared clonotypes between healthy human individuals. Method: immunoSEQ multiplex PCR; TCRdb's copy keeps in-frame clones and lacks some. Here the sample spans over 2 million clones, 85% to 95% being singletons. The material sequenced was naive CD4+ T cells from PBMCs. The source of these receptors is a young man in good health. Some clones in this sample may be carry-over from other donors' samples. Each CDR3 is given with its conserved first and last residue. The D gene is left open where the match is weak. Size values are once, few and many counts, or a class for expanded clones, and some rows have none.

V	D	size	length	J	DNA	CDR3
TRBV19	.	once	13	TRBJ1-4	TGTGCCACCCTGGGTGACGGAGGCGAAAAACTGTTTTTT	CATLGDGGEKLFF
TRBV4-1	.	once	13	TRBJ2-3	TGCGCCAGCAGCCCCGGGACCATCAATACGCAGTATTTT	CASSPGTINTQYF
TRBV6-6	.	.	14	TRBJ2-7	TGTGCCAGCACCATCCGGGACTCCGCATACGAGCAGTACTTC	CASTIRDSAYEQYF
TRBV7-9	.	few	13	TRBJ1-2	TGTGCCAGCAACCCCGACGGAACGGGGGGCTACACCTTC	CASNPDGTGGYTF
TRBV18	TRBD1	.	16	TRBJ2-3	TGTGCCAGCTCACCACCGAACAGGGGGCTTCCAGATACGCAGTATTTT	CASSPPNRGLPDTQYF
TRBV7-6	.	.	13	TRBJ1-1	TGTGCCAGCAGCTACCGTCAGGGTACTGAAGCTTTCTTT	CASSYRQGTEAFF
TRBV5-1	.	.	15	TRBJ2-6	TGCGCCAGCAGCCCGACCGACTCTGGGGCCAACGTCCTGACTTTC	CASSPTDSGANVLTF
TRBV27	TRBD2	.	16	TRBJ2-1	TGTGCCAGCAGTCGTTATGTAGCGGGAGGGGGGAATGAGCAGTTCTTC	CASSRYVAGGGNEQFF
TRBV28	TRBD2	.	17	TRBJ2-1	TGTGCCAGCAGCTCCGGGCGGGCTAGCGGGTGGATGAATGAGCAGTTCTTC	CASSSGRASGWMNEQFF
TRBV4-3	TRBD1	.	17	TRBJ2-1	TGCGCCAGCAGCCAGTATACCGGGACAGGGTCATACAATGAGCAGTTCTTC	CASSQYTGTGSYNEQFF
TRBV18	.	.	14	TRBJ1-2	TGTGCCAGCTCACCCGTTACGGCCCTCCGGGGCTACACCTTC	CASSPVTALRGYTF
TRBV28	.	.	12	TRBJ2-7	TGTGCCAGCAGTACCGGAGAATTCGGGCGGTACTTC	CASSTGEFGRYF
TRBV28	.	.	12	TRBJ1-5	TGTGCCAGCACCGGTAGGTATCAGCCCCAGCATTTT	CASTGRYQPQHF
TRBV5-1	.	.	15	TRBJ1-4	TGCGCCAGCAGCTTGGTAGTGGGGCTTAATGAAAAACTGTTTTTT	CASSLVVGLNEKLFF
TRBV23-1	.	.	17	TRBJ2-7	TGCGCCAGCAGTCACCCGTGTTGGTTCCCATCAGCCTCCGAGCAGTACTTC	CASSHPCWFPSASEQYF
TRBV30	.	.	11	TRBJ2-7	TGTGCCTGGACCCTTCGCTCCGAGCAGTACTTC	CAWTLRSEQYF
TRBV6-6	TRBD1	.	15	TRBJ1-1	TGTGCCAGCAGTTACTCGAGACAGGGGGGTGGTGAAGCTTTCTTT	CASSYSRQGGGEAFF
TRBV4-1	.	once	13	TRBJ2-7	TGCGCCAGCAGCCAAGAAGCGGGCGAGGAGCAGTACTTC	CASSQEAGEEQYF
TRBV10-3	TRBD1	.	16	TRBJ2-1	TGTGCCATCAGTGACCGGACAGGAAGGGCAAACAATGAGCAGTTCTTC	CAISDRTGRANNEQFF
TRBV30	.	.	13	TRBJ2-7	TGTGCCTGGGATGACGGGTCTTCCTACGAGCAGTACTTC	CAWDDGSSYEQYF